This T cell receptor (beta chain) was sequenced for a study of blood T cells in healthy people across ages. Drawing of peripheral blood yielded 8.5 to 10 milliliters from each donor. They isolated at least 6 million PBMCs from each sample. Overall study results and limits: Older individuals had lower TCR beta diversity per million T cells (the decline was roughly linear). Whereas aged donors had fewer naive CD4+ cells, long-lived donors had more of them and higher diversity.

Trimming stripped 7 bases from V and 2 bases from J, with 17 bases between. Germline V gives CDR1 SGHTA, CDR2 FQGNSA. This CDR3 spans 15 amino acids. This clonotype has ten or more counts. Its antigen is not identified. A second PCR of about 7 to 12 cycles used a sample-barcoded 5' primer and a J-beta primer mix. TCRdb analysed the 5' RACE reads with MiXCR anew, one entry per CDR3 protein. The table has approximately 850,000 distinct CDR3 sequences, under 55% seen once. V usage is TRBV7-2 and J usage is TRBJ1-1; possibly TRBD1 for D (5 bases). The sample consisted of blood. The sequence came from a man in his sixties in good health. The CDR3 reads CASTGSGPLNTEAFF. The CDR3 DNA follows: TGTGCCAGCACCGGTTCGGGGCCCCTTAACACTGAAGCTTTCTTT.